Presented here are 26 T cell receptor beta chains from one specimen sequenced in a study of PD-1 blockade in classical Hodgkin lymphoma. Every patient relapsed after autologous stem cell transplantation, and brentuximab vedotin exposure varied. Libraries were prepared by immunoSEQ multiplex PCR; TCRdb keeps only in-frame clonotypes and omits some of them. The table has around 42,000 clones, approximately 71% seen once. The source was peripheral blood mononuclear cells (PBMCs), collected at baseline. Receptors were obtained from a human donor with classical Hodgkin lymphoma.

The V and J genes are TRBV9 and TRBJ1-5; tentatively, D is TRBD1 (5 bases). V was trimmed by 3 bases and J by 0 bases, leaving 10 bases between them. The CDR3 contains 15 residues. Germline assignment: CDR1 SGDLS and CDR2 YYNGEE. CDR3 coding DNA: TGTGCCAGCAGCGCGCGGGGCAATAGCAATCAGCCCCAGCATTTT. It encodes CASSARGNSNQPQHF.

This clone was observed a few times. This chain links TRBV28 with TRBJ1-1, with D hard to call. The V gene's germline CDR1 is MDHEN and CDR2 SYDVKM. CDR3 length: 12 residues. The ends were cut back, 4 bases at V and 0 bases at J, with 3 bases in the middle. The CDR3 DNA reads as TGTGCCAGCAGTTGGGTGAACACTGAAGCTTTCTTT. Residues: CASSWVNTEAFF. Supplemented by reference TRBV28 and TRBJ1-1, the full variable domain reads DVKVTQSSRYLVKRTGEKVFLECVQDMDHENMFWYRQDPGLGLRLIYFSYDVKMKEKGDIPEGYSVSREKKERFSLILESASTNQTSMYLCASSWVNTEAFFGQGTRLTVV.

V and J are TRBV19 and TRBJ1-5; weak D call: TRBD1 (5 bases). Germline V gene data show CDR1 as LNHDA and CDR2 as SQIVND (reference sequence). This CDR3 spans 15 amino acids. V was clipped by 5 bases and J by 0 bases, with 11 bases between them. CDR3 region: CASSLSGFSNQPQHF. The CDR3 DNA reads as TGTGCCAGTAGTTTGTCAGGGTTTAGCAATCAGCCCCAGCATTTT.

The chain employs TRBV29-1 and TRBJ2-5; perhaps D is TRBD1 or TRBD2 (6 bases each). Trimming pared 7 bases from V and 4 bases from J, leaving 16 bases between. The CDR3 is 13 amino acids. Germline values: CDR1 SQVTM, CDR2 ANQGSEA. The DNA of the CDR3 is TGCAGCGCCCCTCTCGGGGGCCCAGAGACCCAGTACTTC. It specifies CSAPLGGPETQYF.

The V call is TRBV6-5, the J call TRBJ2-7; no clear D gene. There are 13 residues in the CDR3. The V gene lost 6 bases and the J gene lost 6 bases, with 15 bases spanning the gap. CDR1 is MNHEY, CDR2 SVGAGI, per germline. In DNA, the CDR3 is TGTGCCAGCAGACTTACTCCCCTCTCCGAGCAGTACTTC. Protein sequence: CASRLTPLSEQYF.

This rearrangement joins TRBV6-1 to TRBJ1-2; 7 positions agree with TRBD1. Germline trimming cut 1 base from V and 2 bases from J; bases unmatched to any gene: 4. This CDR3 has 15 amino acids. The germline V gene encodes CDR1 MNHNS and CDR2 SASEGT. In nucleotides, the CDR3 is TGTGCCAGCAGTGAAGTCATAGGGGGCAACTATGGCTACACCTTC. Its protein is CASSEVIGGNYGYTF.

The table lists this clone with a count of one. This sequence joins TRBV28 and TRBJ2-1; D not certain. The CDR3 totals 11 residues. Germline CDR1 and CDR2: MDHEN and SYDVKM. V lost 2 bases, J lost 8 bases, and 4 bases lay in between. The CDR3 protein is CASSLGDEQFF. CDR3 in DNA: TGTGCCAGCAGTTTAGGGGATGAGCAGTTCTTC.

This clone has more than one count but fewer than ten. The rearrangement joins TRBV9 to TRBJ2-3; TRBD1 might be the D (5 bases). CDR3 length: 14 amino acids. V was trimmed by 4 bases and J by 4 bases, leaving 13 bases between them. In germline, CDR1 is SGDLS, CDR2 YYNGEE. The CDR3 DNA follows: TGTGCCAGCAGCCGAGACAGCGCTCCAGATACGCAGTATTTT. Encoded protein: CASSRDSAPDTQYF. The full variable domain, rest sourced from reference TRBV9 and TRBJ2-3, is DSGVTQTPKHLITATGQRVTLRCSPRSGDLSVYWYQQSLDQGLQFLIQYYNGEERAKGNILERFSAQQFPDLHSELNLSSLELGDSALYFCASSRDSAPDTQYFGPGTRLTVL.

The chain employs TRBV6-6 and TRBJ1-2, with 8 bases lining up with TRBD1. The CDR3 extends over 15 amino acids. V shed 2 bases, J shed 4 bases, and the junction held 6 bases outside the gene matches. CDR1 is MNHNY, CDR2 SVGAGI, per germline (reference sequence). The CDR3 is CASSYSGTGFYGYTF. CDR3 bases: TGTGCCAGCAGTTACAGTGGGACAGGATTCTATGGCTACACCTTC.

This clone occurred a few times. The rearrangement joins TRBV28 to TRBJ1-4; possible D gene TRBD1, 6 bases. Looked up from germline, CDR1 is MDHEN and CDR2 is SYDVKM. V lost 4 bases to trimming and J lost 0 bases, with 12 bases between them. CDR3 length: 16 residues. CDR3 nucleotides: TGTGCCAGCAGTTCGGACAGCCTGTCAACTAATGAAAAACTGTTTTTT. Protein product: CASSSDSLSTNEKLFF.

This clone was detected only a few times. The chain uses TRBV9 and TRBJ1-2; D remains unclear. V lost 0 bases and J 10 bases, leaving 10 bases between the germline ends. Germline CDR1 reads SGDLS; CDR2 reads YYNGEE. This CDR3 comprises 12 residues. CDR3 residues: CASSVGLAHYTF. The CDR3 DNA sequence: TGTGCCAGCAGCGTAGGGCTGGCACACTACACCTTC.

This chain links TRBV6-6 with TRBJ2-1; 8 bases are a match to TRBD2. Trimming cost V 6 bases and J 7 bases; bases outside gene matches: 14. The CDR3 extends over 16 amino acids. Germline V lookup: CDR1 MNHNY, CDR2 SVGAGI (reference sequence). The CDR3 bases are TGTGCCAGCAGAGCCGATTTAGCGGGACTTCAAAATGAGCAGTTCTTC. It is translated as CASRADLAGLQNEQFF.

The J gene is TRBJ1-2, the V gene TRBV9; possibly TRBD1 for D (5 bases). Trimming pared 1 base from V and 5 bases from J, leaving 15 bases between. Germline CDR1 and CDR2: SGDLS and YYNGEE. The CDR3 runs to 15 residues. The CDR3 protein is CASSVSGGIGYGYTF. CDR3 bases: TGTGCCAGCAGCGTATCTGGGGGGATAGGGTATGGCTACACCTTC.

This chain links TRBV30 with TRBJ2-1; unclear D gene. CDR1 is GTSNPN, CDR2 SVGIG, per germline (reference sequence). CDR3 size: 13 residues. V was cut by 5 bases and J by 0 bases, with 8 bases left in between. The CDR3 region has the DNA TGTGCCTGGGAATCCGGCTCCTACAATGAGCAGTTCTTC. Protein sequence: CAWESGSYNEQFF.

V and J are TRBV29-1 and TRBJ2-3; D perhaps matches TRBD1 (5 bases). The ends were cut back, 5 bases at V and 2 bases at J, with 14 bases in the middle. CDR3 length equals 14 residues. Germline assignment: CDR1 SQVTM and CDR2 ANQGSEA. The CDR3 coding sequence is TGCAGCGTTTCGGCAGGGCAATACACAGATACGCAGTATTTT. Translating gives CSVSAGQYTDTQYF.

The genes are TRBV9 and TRBJ2-7, with a tentative D call TRBD1 (6 bases). This CDR3 contains 14 residues. The V and J ends lost 0 bases and 7 bases respectively, with 14 bases between them. Looked up from germline, CDR1 is SGDLS and CDR2 is YYNGEE. CDR3 region: CASSVAGAGEEQYF. The CDR3 nucleotides are TGTGCCAGCAGCGTAGCTGGGGCAGGGGAAGAGCAGTACTTC. Together with reference TRBV9 and TRBJ2-7, the CDR3 gives the full variable domain: DSGVTQTPKHLITATGQRVTLRCSPRSGDLSVYWYQQSLDQGLQFLIQYYNGEERAKGNILERFSAQQFPDLHSELNLSSLELGDSALYFCASSVAGAGEEQYFGPGTRLTVT.

In the case of this clone: The identical CDR3 is also encoded by other nucleotide sequences in the sample. The chain's CDR3 is CASSVGGGGYEQYF. Written as DNA, the CDR3 is TGTGCCAGCAGCGTAGGAGGAGGGGGCTACGAGCAGTACTTC. The chain carries TRBV9 and TRBJ2-7, with D perhaps being TRBD1 or TRBD2 (6 bases each). The V end was cut by 0 bases, the J end by 3 bases, with 10 bases between. This CDR3 spans 14 amino acids. Germline-derived CDR1 and CDR2 are SGDLS and YYNGEE.

This clone was seen more than once but under ten times. The chain has TRBV18 and TRBJ1-5, with D perhaps matching TRBD1 (6 bases). The germline CDR1 and CDR2 sequences are KGHSH and LQKENI. The length of the CDR3 is 15 residues. V lost 4 bases, J lost 1 base, and 11 bases lay in between. CDR3 residues: CASSQGQHSNQPQHF. The CDR3 DNA follows: TGTGCCAGCTCACAGGGACAACACAGCAATCAGCCCCAGCATTTT.

The chain is built from TRBV7-9 and TRBJ2-7; D remains ambiguous. Per germline, CDR1 SEHNR and CDR2 FQNEAQ (reference sequence). V was pared by 5 bases and J by 2 bases, with 10 bases between. This CDR3 comprises 13 residues. This CDR3 reads CASSPGEPYEQYF. The CDR3 nucleotides are TGTGCCAGCAGCCCCGGCGAGCCCTACGAGCAGTACTTC.

The V gene is TRBV5-8, the J gene TRBJ1-1, with a possible D match to TRBD1 (6 bases). This CDR3 comprises 19 residues. Germline CDR1 reads SGHTS; CDR2 reads YDEGEE. The V end lost 1 base, the J end lost 3 bases, and 25 bases lay between the germline ends. The CDR3 here is CASSLRTVRGAWEDTEAFF. CDR3 DNA: TGTGCCAGCAGCTTGCGCACCGTGCGGGGGGCGTGGGAGGACACTGAAGCTTTCTTT.

In its sample, this clone was seen once. The chain carries TRBV7-3 and TRBJ2-3; 12 bases line up with TRBD2. The CDR3 extends over 17 amino acids. The J segment lost 4 bases and the V segment lost 5 bases, leaving 10 bases of the junction unmatched. Germline V gene lookup returns CDR1 SGHTA and CDR2 FQGTGA. The CDR3 DNA reads as TGTGCCAGCAGCCCCAAGCCGGGACTAGCGGGCGCAGATACGCAGTATTTT. Translating gives CASSPKPGLAGADTQYF.

The gene calls are TRBV30 and TRBJ1-4, with TRBD1 as a possible D gene (5 bases). CDR1 GTSNPN and CDR2 SVGIG come from the germline V gene (reference sequence). The CDR3 sequence is 14 residues long. V lost 5 bases and J 7 bases, leaving 17 bases between the germline ends. The CDR3 region has the DNA TGTGCCTGGGAAGTGGGGGGTCTCGGTGAAAAACTGTTTTTT. Its protein product is CAWEVGGLGEKLFF.

This chain links TRBV7-9 with TRBJ1-2, with D hard to call. Between the trimmed V and J ends, which lost 1 base and 8 bases, there was a span of 11 bases. CDR1 is SEHNR, CDR2 FQNEAQ, per germline (reference sequence). The CDR3 is 13 amino acids. The CDR3 nucleotides are TGTGCCAGCAGCTTAGTCGGAGACGACGGCTACACCTTC. This translates into CASSLVGDDGYTF. The whole variable domain, filled in from reference TRBV7-9 and TRBJ1-2, reads DTGVSQNPRHKITKRGQNVTFRCDPISEHNRLYWYRQTLGQGPEFLTYFQNEAQLEKSRLLSDRFSAERPKGSFSTLEIQRTEQGDSAMYLCASSLVGDDGYTFGSGTRLTVV.

The chain joins TRBV6-5 to TRBJ2-1; 7 nucleotides match TRBD1. The CDR3 is 14 amino acids. Trimming took 4 bases from V and 3 from J; bases not matched to a gene: 3. CDR1 MNHEY and CDR2 SVGAGI come from the germline V gene. CDR3 sequence reads: CASSSWDSYNEQFF. CDR3 bases: TGTGCCAGCAGTTCATGGGACAGCTACAATGAGCAGTTCTTC.

CDR3: CASSIAQWVENEQFF. The CDR3 DNA follows: TGTGCCAGTAGTATAGCACAGTGGGTGGAGAATGAGCAGTTCTTC. The chain carries TRBV19 and TRBJ2-1; D is uncertain. Looked up from germline, CDR1 is LNHDA and CDR2 is SQIVND (reference sequence). This CDR3 spans 15 amino acids. V shed 1 base and J shed 7 bases, with 14 bases lying between them. Full variable domain (rest looked up from reference TRBV19 and TRBJ2-1): DGGITQSPKYLFRKEGQNVTLSCEQNLNHDAMYWYRQDPGQGLRLIYYSQIVNDFQKGDIAEGYSVSREKKESFPLTVTSAQKNPTAFYLCASSIAQWVENEQFFGPGTRLTVL.

The chain joins TRBV5-1 to TRBJ2-1, with 8 bases aligning to TRBD2. Germline loops: CDR1 SGHRS, CDR2 YFSETQ. V lost 3 bases and J lost 4; bases outside the gene matches: 3. This CDR3 is built from 14 residues. This chain's CDR3 is CASSSVAGYNEQFF. The CDR3 DNA sequence: TGCGCCAGCAGCTCAGTAGCGGGGTACAATGAGCAGTTCTTC.